The 13 T cell receptor beta chains listed next were all sequenced from one sample in a study of blood T cell repertoires in COVID-19. The data were produced by immunoSEQ multiplex PCR, yet TCRdb's version contains in-frame clones alone and is incomplete. The data hold tens of thousands of clones, with about 87% observed a single time. The sample comprised peripheral blood. These TCRs come from a man aged 35 to 55 with COVID-19, enrolled during active disease.

Here the CDR3 DNA reads TGCAGCGACCGGGACAGGAGTAACTATGGCTACACCTTC. Its translation: CSDRDRSNYGYTF. This sequence joins TRBV29-1 and TRBJ1-2; 8 nucleotides match TRBD1. V dropped 7 bases and J dropped 1; count of bases not matched to a gene: 5. The CDR3 sequence is 13 residues long. Per the germline V gene, CDR1 is SQVTM and CDR2 is ANQGSEA.

The chain has TRBV7-9 and TRBJ2-6; D gene ambiguous. The CDR3 runs 15 residues. Germline V gives CDR1 SEHNR, CDR2 FQNEAQ (reference sequence). Trimming removed 4 bases from V and 3 bases from J, with 10 bases in between. CDR3 nucleotide sequence: TGTGCCAGCAGCTCGCTAGTGTTTGGGGCCAACGTCCTGACTTTC. This codes for CASSSLVFGANVLTF.

This clone was seen a single time. V gene TRBV13 combines with J gene TRBJ2-2; D is unresolved. Germline values: CDR1 PRHDT, CDR2 FYEKMQ (reference sequence). The CDR3 is made up of 16 amino acids. Deletions cut 5 bases from V and 0 bases from J, with 13 bases between. CDR3 amino acids: CASSPGQVANTGELFF. Written as DNA, the CDR3 is TGTGCCAGCAGCCCCGGCCAGGTCGCGAACACCGGGGAGCTGTTTTTT.

The J gene is TRBJ1-2, the V gene TRBV2; a weak D match, TRBD1 (6 bases). The CDR3 loop spans 14 amino acids. Trimming left V 7 bases short and J 2 bases short, with 14 bases between. The germline V gene has CDR1 SNHLY and CDR2 FYNNEI. The CDR3 region is CASIGRGDNYGYTF. CDR3 coding DNA: TGTGCCAGCATCGGGAGGGGGGACAACTATGGCTACACCTTC. Looking up the rest from reference TRBV2 and TRBJ1-2 gives the full variable domain: EPEVTQTPSHQVTQMGQEVILRCVPISNHLYFYWYRQILGQKVEFLVSFYNNEISEKSEIFDDQFSVERPDGSNFTLKIRSTKLEDSAMYFCASIGRGDNYGYTFGSGTRLTVV.

The rearrangement joins TRBV12-5 to TRBJ1-4; 8 nucleotides agree with TRBD1. Germline lookup yields CDR1 LGHNT and CDR2 FRNRAP. CDR3 length: 17 amino acids. Trimming cost V 3 bases and J 4 bases; bases outside gene matches: 10. The CDR3 DNA is TGTGCTAGTGGTTTTTTTCCTCAGGGGGCGAGTAATGAAAAACTGTTTTTT. It translates to CASGFFPQGASNEKLFF.

The rearrangement uses TRBV5-6 and TRBJ2-7; 11 nucleotides line up with TRBD2. The V gene end was trimmed by 1 base and the J gene end by 1 base; junction bases not matched to a gene: 4. CDR3 length: 16 residues. The germline gives CDR1 SGHDT, CDR2 YYEEEE. The DNA for the CDR3 is TGTGCCAGCAGCTTGTGGACTAGCGGGCCTTCCTACGAGCAGTACTTC. Its translation: CASSLWTSGPSYEQYF. Full variable domain (remainder filled in from reference TRBV5-6 and TRBJ2-7): DAGVTQSPTHLIKTRGQQVTLRCSPKSGHDTVSWYQQALGQGPQFIFQYYEEEERQRGNFPDRFSGHQFPNYSSELNVNALLLGDSALYLCASSLWTSGPSYEQYFGPGTRLTVT.

The rearrangement links TRBV19 to TRBJ2-3; TRBD2 is a possible D gene (5 bases). Trimming cost V 3 bases and J 10 bases, with 14 bases left between them. CDR3 length: 13 residues. In germline, CDR1 is LNHDA, CDR2 SQIVND (reference sequence). The CDR3 DNA is TGTGCCAGTAGTATTGGACCCCCAGCGGCGCAGTATTTT. It is translated as CASSIGPPAAQYF.

The gene calls are TRBV10-2 and TRBJ1-2, with a possible D match to TRBD1 (5 bases). CDR1 is WSHSY, CDR2 SAAADI, per germline. V lost 2 bases and J 7 bases, leaving 11 bases between the germline ends. The CDR3 sequence is 13 residues long. The CDR3 region is CASSEGGMAGYTF. CDR3 nucleotides: TGCGCCAGCAGTGAGGGGGGGATGGCTGGCTACACCTTC.

The J gene is TRBJ1-1, the V gene TRBV28; D is unresolved. This CDR3 spans 14 amino acids. CDR1 is MDHEN and CDR2 is SYDVKM in the germline V gene. Deletions cut 6 bases from V and 1 base from J, with 12 bases between. The CDR3 spells CASSRPTKNTEAFF. The CDR3 DNA is TGTGCCAGCAGCCGACCAACTAAGAACACTGAAGCTTTCTTT.

The V gene is TRBV14, the J gene TRBJ1-1, with 7 bases identical to TRBD1. CDR1 is SGHDN, CDR2 FVKESK, per germline. There are 16 residues in the CDR3. J lost 4 bases, V lost 4 bases, and 12 bases had no gene match. In DNA form, the CDR3 reads TGTGCCAGCAGCCGGCGACAGGGCGAAGGGATCACTGAAGCTTTCTTT. Translating it yields CASSRRQGEGITEAFF.

The chain is built from TRBV19 and TRBJ1-5, with 7 bases that match TRBD1. The CDR3 length is 16 residues. Germline V gene data show CDR1 as LNHDA and CDR2 as SQIVND (reference sequence). The ends lost 8 bases at V and 0 bases at J; junction bases unmatched: 10. CDR3 nucleotide sequence: TGTGCCAGTTCTAAGGGGGACAGCTATAGCAATCAGCCCCAGCATTTT. Translation: CASSKGDSYSNQPQHF.

The chain recombines TRBV6-5 with TRBJ2-7; 8 nucleotides match TRBD2. J was trimmed by 2 bases and V by 6 bases; bases with no gene match: 9. Germline V gene lookup returns CDR1 MNHEY and CDR2 SVGAGI. The CDR3 extends over 15 amino acids. CDR3 DNA sequence: TGTGCCAGCAGCCCCATAGCGGGGAAGACCTACGAGCAGTACTTC. Its translation is CASSPIAGKTYEQYF.

This clone was observed a single time. This chain connects TRBV5-1 to TRBJ1-1, with D maybe TRBD1 (5 bases). The ends were cut back, 4 bases at V and 1 base at J, with 11 bases in the middle. CDR3 length: 14 residues. CDR1 and CDR2 (germline): SGHRS, YFSETQ. For the CDR3, the DNA is TGCGCCAGCAGCGGCCAGGACAAGAACACTGAAGCTTTCTTT. This encodes CASSGQDKNTEAFF.